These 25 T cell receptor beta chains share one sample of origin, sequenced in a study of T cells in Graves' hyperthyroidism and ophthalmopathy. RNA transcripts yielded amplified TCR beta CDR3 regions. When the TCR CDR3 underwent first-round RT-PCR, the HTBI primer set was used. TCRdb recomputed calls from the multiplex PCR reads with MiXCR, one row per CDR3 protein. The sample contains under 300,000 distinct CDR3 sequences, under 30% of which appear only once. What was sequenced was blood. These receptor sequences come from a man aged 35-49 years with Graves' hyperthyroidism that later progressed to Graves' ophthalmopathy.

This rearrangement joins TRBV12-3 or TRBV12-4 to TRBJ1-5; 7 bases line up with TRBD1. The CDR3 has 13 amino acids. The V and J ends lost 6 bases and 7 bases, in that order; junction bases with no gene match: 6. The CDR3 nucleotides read TGTGCCAGCAGGGGGACAGAAAGGCAGCCCCAGCATTTT. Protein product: CASRGTERQPQHF.

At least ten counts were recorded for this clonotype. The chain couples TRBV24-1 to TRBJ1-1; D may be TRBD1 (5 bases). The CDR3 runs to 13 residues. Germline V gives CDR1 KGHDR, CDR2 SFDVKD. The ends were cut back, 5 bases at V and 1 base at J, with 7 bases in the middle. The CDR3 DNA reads TGTGCCACCAGTGGCGGGGCGAACACTGAAGCTTTCTTT. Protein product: CATSGGANTEAFF.

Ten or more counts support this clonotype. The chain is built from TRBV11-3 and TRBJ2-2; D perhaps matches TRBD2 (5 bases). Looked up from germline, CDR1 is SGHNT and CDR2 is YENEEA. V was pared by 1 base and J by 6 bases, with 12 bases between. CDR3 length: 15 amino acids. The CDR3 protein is CASSLGLGLPGELFF. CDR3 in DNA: TGTGCCAGCAGCTTAGGGCTCGGACTGCCCGGGGAGCTGTTTTTT.

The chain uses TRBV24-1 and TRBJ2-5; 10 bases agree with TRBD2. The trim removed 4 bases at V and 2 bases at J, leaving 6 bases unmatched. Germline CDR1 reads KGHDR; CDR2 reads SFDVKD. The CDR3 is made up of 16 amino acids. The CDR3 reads CATSDLGLAEQETQYF. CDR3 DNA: TGTGCCACCAGTGACCTTGGACTAGCGGAACAAGAGACCCAGTACTTC.

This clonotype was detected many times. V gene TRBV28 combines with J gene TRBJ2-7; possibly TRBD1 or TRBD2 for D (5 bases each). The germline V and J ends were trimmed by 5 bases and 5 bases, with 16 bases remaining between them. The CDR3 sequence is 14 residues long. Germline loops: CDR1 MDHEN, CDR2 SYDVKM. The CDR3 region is CASSPGVRGHEQYF. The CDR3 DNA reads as TGTGCCAGCAGTCCCGGAGTGAGGGGCCACGAGCAGTACTTC.

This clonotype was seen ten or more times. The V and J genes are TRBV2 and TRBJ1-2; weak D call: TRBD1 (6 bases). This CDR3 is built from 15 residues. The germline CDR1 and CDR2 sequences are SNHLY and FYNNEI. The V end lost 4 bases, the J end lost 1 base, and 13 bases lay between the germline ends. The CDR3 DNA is TGTGCCAGCAGTGTCGTAAGGGGGAATAACTATGGCTACACCTTC. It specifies CASSVVRGNNYGYTF.

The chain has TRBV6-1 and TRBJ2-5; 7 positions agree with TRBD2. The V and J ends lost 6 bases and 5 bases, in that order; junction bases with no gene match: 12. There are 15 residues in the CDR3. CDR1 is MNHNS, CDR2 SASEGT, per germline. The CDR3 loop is CASSQNIGGGETQYF. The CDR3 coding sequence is TGTGCCAGCAGCCAGAATATTGGGGGAGGGGAGACCCAGTACTTC.

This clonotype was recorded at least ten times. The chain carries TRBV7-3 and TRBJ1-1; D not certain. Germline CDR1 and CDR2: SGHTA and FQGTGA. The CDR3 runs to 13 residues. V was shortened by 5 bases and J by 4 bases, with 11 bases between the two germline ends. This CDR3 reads CASSAGRITEAFF. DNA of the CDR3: TGTGCCAGCAGCGCAGGCCGGATCACTGAAGCTTTCTTT.

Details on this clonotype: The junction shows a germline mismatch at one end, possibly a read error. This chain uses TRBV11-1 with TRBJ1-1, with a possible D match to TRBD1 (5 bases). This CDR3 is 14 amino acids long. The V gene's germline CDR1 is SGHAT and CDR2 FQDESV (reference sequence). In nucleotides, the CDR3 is TGTGCCAGCAGCTTACAAGGGGTATGGACTGAGGCTTTCTTT. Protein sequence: CASSLQGVWTEAFF.

CDR3 DNA: TGTGCCTGGAGTGTGGAGGGCAGGGTCGGTCGCAATCAGCCCCAGCATTTT. Translation gives CAWSVEGRVGRNQPQHF. V is TRBV19 and J is TRBJ1-5; tentative D call: TRBD1 (5 bases). V lost 11 bases and J 2 bases, leaving 25 bases between the germline ends. The germline V gene encodes CDR1 LNHDA and CDR2 SQIVND (reference sequence). The length of the CDR3 is 17 residues.

Here the CDR3 reads CASSTVTGSSYEQYF. As DNA, the CDR3 is TGTGCCAGCAGTACAGTAACAGGGAGCTCCTACGAGCAGTACTTC. The chain has TRBV6-1 and TRBJ2-7; weak D call: TRBD1 (6 bases). Trimming took off 5 bases at V and 0 bases at J, with 14 bases between the two ends. CDR1 and CDR2 from the germline V gene are MNHNS and SASEGT. This CDR3 has 15 amino acids.

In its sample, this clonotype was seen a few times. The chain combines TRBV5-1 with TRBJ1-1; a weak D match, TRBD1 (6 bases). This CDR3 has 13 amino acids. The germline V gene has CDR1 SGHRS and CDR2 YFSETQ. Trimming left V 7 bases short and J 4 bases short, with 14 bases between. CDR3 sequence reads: CASGTGGATEAFF. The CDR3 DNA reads TGCGCCAGCGGGACCGGGGGCGCCACTGAAGCTTTCTTT.

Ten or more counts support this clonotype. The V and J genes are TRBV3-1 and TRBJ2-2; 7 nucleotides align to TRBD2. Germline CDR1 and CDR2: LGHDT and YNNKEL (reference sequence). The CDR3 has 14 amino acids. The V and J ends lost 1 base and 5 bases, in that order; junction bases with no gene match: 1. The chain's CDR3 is CASSQGTRTGELFF. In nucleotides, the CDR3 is TGTGCCAGCAGCCAAGGGACTAGGACCGGGGAGCTGTTTTTT.

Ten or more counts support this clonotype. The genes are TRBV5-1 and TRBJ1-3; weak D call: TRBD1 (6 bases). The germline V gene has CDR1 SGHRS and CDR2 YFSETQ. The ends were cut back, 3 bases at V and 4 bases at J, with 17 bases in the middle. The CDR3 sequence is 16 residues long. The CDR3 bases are TGCGCCAGCAGCTCTGGCGTACAGGGCTCCGGAAACACCATATATTTT. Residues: CASSSGVQGSGNTIYF.

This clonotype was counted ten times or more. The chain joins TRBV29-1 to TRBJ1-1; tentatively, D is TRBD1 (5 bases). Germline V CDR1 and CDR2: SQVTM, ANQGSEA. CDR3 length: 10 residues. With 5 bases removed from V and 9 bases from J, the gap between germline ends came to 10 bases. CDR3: CSVYGTKAFF. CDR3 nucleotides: TGCAGCGTTTACGGGACCAAAGCTTTCTTT.

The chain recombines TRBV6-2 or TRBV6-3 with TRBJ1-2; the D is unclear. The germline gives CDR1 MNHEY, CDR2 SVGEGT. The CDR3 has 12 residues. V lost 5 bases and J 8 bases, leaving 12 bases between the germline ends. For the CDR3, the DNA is TGTGCCAGCAGTCCGACTGACGAGGGCTACACCTTC. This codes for CASSPTDEGYTF.

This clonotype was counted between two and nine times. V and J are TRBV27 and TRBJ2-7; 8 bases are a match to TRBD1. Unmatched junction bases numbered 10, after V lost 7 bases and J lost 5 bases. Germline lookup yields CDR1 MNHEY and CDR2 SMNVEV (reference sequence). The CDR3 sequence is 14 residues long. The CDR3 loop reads CASKARDRNNEQYF. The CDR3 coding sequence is TGTGCCAGCAAGGCCCGGGACAGGAACAACGAGCAGTACTTC.

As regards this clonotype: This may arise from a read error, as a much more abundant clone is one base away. The CDR3 coding sequence is TGTGCCAGCAGCGTAGGCGGTTTTGTCACCGGGGAGGTGTTTTTT. Translating it yields CASSVGGFVTGEVFF. The chain combines TRBV9 with TRBJ2-2, with D possibly being TRBD2 (6 bases). The CDR3 extends over 15 amino acids. Germline-derived CDR1 and CDR2 are SGDLS and YYNGEE.

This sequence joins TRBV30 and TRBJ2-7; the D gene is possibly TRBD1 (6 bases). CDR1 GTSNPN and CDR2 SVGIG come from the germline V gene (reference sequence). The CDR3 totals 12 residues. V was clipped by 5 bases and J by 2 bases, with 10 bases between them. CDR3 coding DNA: TGTGCCTGGGGAGGACAGACCTACGAGCAGTACTTC. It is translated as CAWGGQTYEQYF.

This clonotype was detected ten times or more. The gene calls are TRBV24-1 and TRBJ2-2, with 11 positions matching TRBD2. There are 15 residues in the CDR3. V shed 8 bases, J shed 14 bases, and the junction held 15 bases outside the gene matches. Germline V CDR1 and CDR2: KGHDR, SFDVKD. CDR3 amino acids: CATMDRDLAGGRLFF. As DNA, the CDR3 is TGTGCCACCATGGACAGGGATCTAGCGGGAGGAAGACTGTTTTTT.

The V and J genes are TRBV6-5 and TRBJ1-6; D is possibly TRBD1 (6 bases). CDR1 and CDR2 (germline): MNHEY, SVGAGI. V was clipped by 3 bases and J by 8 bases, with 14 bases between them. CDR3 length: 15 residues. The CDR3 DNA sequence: TGTGCCAGCAGTTATTCCGACAGGACCGATTCACCCCTCCACTTT. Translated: CASSYSDRTDSPLHF.

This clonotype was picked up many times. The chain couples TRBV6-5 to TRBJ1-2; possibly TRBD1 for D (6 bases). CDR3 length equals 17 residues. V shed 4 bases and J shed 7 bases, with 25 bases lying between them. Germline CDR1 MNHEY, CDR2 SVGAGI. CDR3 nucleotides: TGTGCCAGCAGTTTAACCCTCACTTCTGCGACAGGCCGTGGCTACACCTTC. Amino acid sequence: CASSLTLTSATGRGYTF.

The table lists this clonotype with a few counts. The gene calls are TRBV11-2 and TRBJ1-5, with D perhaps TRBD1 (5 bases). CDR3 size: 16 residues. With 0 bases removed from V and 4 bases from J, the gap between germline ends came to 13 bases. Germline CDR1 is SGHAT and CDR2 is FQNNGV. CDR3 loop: CASSLEGMGGNQPQHF. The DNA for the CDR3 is TGTGCCAGCAGCTTAGAGGGGATGGGGGGAAATCAGCCCCAGCATTTT.

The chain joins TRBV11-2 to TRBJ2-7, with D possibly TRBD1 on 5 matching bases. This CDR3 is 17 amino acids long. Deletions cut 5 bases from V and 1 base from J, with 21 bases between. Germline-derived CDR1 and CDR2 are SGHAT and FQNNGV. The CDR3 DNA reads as TGTGCCAGCAGCATCCAGGCAGGGCAGACAATTTCCTACGAGCAGTACTTC. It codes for CASSIQAGQTISYEQYF.

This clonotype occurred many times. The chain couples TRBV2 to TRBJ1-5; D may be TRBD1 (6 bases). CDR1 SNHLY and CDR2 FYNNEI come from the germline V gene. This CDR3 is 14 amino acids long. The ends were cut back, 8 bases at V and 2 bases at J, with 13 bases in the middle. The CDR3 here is CASEQGNGNQPQHF. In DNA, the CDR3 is TGTGCCAGCGAACAGGGAAACGGCAATCAGCCCCAGCATTTT.